Shown below are 19 T cell receptor beta chains from a single sample sequenced in a study of blood T cells in healthy people across ages. PCR was performed a second time for roughly 7 to 12 cycles using a sample-barcoded 5' primer and a J-beta primer mix. TCRdb fed the 5' RACE reads into MiXCR, producing one record per CDR3 protein. Found here are about 700,000 distinct CDR3 sequences, about a third of them singletons; the top ten hold just over 15%. Source material: blood. These receptors were collected from a woman older than 75 in good health.

Many counts were recorded for this clonotype. The chain combines TRBV29-1 with TRBJ1-2; no reliable D call. CDR1 is SQVTM, CDR2 ANQGSEA, per germline. The CDR3 contains 14 residues. V lost 1 base, J lost 8 bases, and 17 bases lay in between. The CDR3 DNA reads as TGCAGCGTTGAAGTCGTGGAGGGAATTTCGGGCTACACCTTC. It codes for CSVEVVEGISGYTF. The complete variable domain, with remaining parts taken from reference TRBV29-1 and TRBJ1-2, reads SAVISQKPSRDICQRGTSLTIQCQVDSQVTMMFWYRQQPGQSLTLIATANQGSEATYESGFVIDKFPISRPNLTFSTLTVSNMSPEDSSIYLCSVEVVEGISGYTFGSGTRLTVV.

This clonotype was counted at least ten times. The chain has TRBV6-2 or TRBV6-3 and TRBJ2-1; 8 nucleotides line up with TRBD2. The CDR3 length is 16 residues. Germline lookup yields CDR1 MNHEY and CDR2 SVGEGT. The V segment lost 5 bases and the J segment 8 bases; nucleotides outside the gene matches: 14. The CDR3 bases are TGTGCCAGCAGTCCCCGGGGGGCGGGGGGCGATGATGAGCAGTTCTTC. Protein: CASSPRGAGGDDEQFF.

The gene calls are TRBV5-6 and TRBJ2-1; 10 bases agree with TRBD1. With V trimmed by 6 bases and J by 9 bases, 12 bases remained unmatched. The CDR3 loop spans 15 amino acids. CDR1 is SGHDT and CDR2 is YYEEEE in the germline V gene. The CDR3 spells CASIPPGQGSREQFF. DNA for the CDR3: TGTGCCAGCATCCCCCCGGGACAGGGGTCTCGTGAGCAGTTCTTC.

This clonotype was seen ten or more times. The V and J genes are TRBV5-1 and TRBJ2-3, with D tentatively TRBD1 (5 bases). V lost 6 bases, J lost 0 bases, and 14 bases lay in between. CDR3 length: 15 amino acids. Germline V gives CDR1 SGHRS, CDR2 YFSETQ. For the CDR3, the DNA is TGCGCCAGCAAGACCGGACAAATAAGCACAGATACGCAGTATTTT. Encoded protein: CASKTGQISTDTQYF.

Ten or more counts support this clonotype. The V and J genes are TRBV20-1 and TRBJ2-3, with D possibly matching TRBD2 (5 bases). The CDR3 covers 12 residues. V was shortened by 3 bases and J by 6 bases, with 10 bases between the two germline ends. Germline V gives CDR1 DFQATT, CDR2 SNEGSKA (reference sequence). CDR3 residues: CSASSEADTQYF. The CDR3 DNA sequence: TGCAGTGCTAGTTCGGAGGCGGATACGCAGTATTTT.

This clonotype showed up just a few times. The J gene is TRBJ1-1, the V gene TRBV27; D may be TRBD1 (6 bases). This CDR3 is 14 amino acids long. CDR1 and CDR2 from the germline V gene are MNHEY and SMNVEV (reference sequence). Trimming took off 7 bases at V and 1 base at J, with 13 bases between the two ends. The CDR3 nucleotides are TGTGCCAGCACCCCACAGGGTCCGAACACTGAAGCTTTCTTT. Protein sequence: CASTPQGPNTEAFF.

The chain links TRBV12-3 or TRBV12-4 to TRBJ2-5; 11 nucleotides align to TRBD1. The CDR3 extends over 15 amino acids. The V and J ends lost 7 bases and 5 bases, in that order; junction bases with no gene match: 9. CDR3 DNA: TGTGCCAGCACCCTGGACAGGGGGCTTCTGGAGACCCAGTACTTC. Its translation is CASTLDRGLLETQYF.

The chain is built from TRBV20-1 and TRBJ1-2; D is undetermined. Trimming cost V 6 bases and J 9 bases, with 17 bases left between them. This CDR3 contains 12 residues. CDR1 DFQATT and CDR2 SNEGSKA come from the germline V gene (reference sequence). CDR3 amino acids: CSAVGRAMSYTF. CDR3 sequence (DNA): TGCAGTGCCGTCGGACGGGCTATGAGCTACACCTTC.

This clonotype was recorded many times. V gene TRBV5-1 combines with J gene TRBJ2-1; TRBD1 or TRBD2 may be the D gene (6 bases each). The CDR3 is 19 amino acids. V lost 4 bases and J 0 bases, leaving 23 bases between the germline ends. Germline CDR1 SGHRS, CDR2 YFSETQ. The CDR3 protein is CASSPDPRGGLSSYNEQFF. The CDR3 DNA reads TGCGCCAGCAGCCCCGACCCAAGAGGGGGGTTAAGCTCCTACAATGAGCAGTTCTTC.

The chain combines TRBV12-5 with TRBJ2-7; D may be TRBD2 (6 bases). The CDR3 is made up of 13 amino acids. Trimming cost V 1 base and J 7 bases, with 11 bases left between them. CDR1 LGHNT and CDR2 FRNRAP come from the germline V gene. CDR3 nucleotides: TGTGCTAGTGGTTTGGGCCTAGCGCGAGAGCAGTACTTC. This sequence encodes CASGLGLAREQYF.

This clonotype was detected many times. The rearrangement uses TRBV7-2 and TRBJ2-3; 10 bases match TRBD2. Germline V gene lookup returns CDR1 SGHTA and CDR2 FQGNSA. CDR3 length: 15 residues. J gave up 2 bases and V 7 bases, and 6 bases lay outside the gene matches. CDR3 sequence: CASTLSGGDTDTQYF. The CDR3 DNA follows: TGTGCCAGCACCCTGAGCGGGGGGGACACAGATACGCAGTATTTT.

This clonotype was seen only a few times. J is TRBJ1-3 and V is TRBV5-1; TRBD1 might be the D (5 bases). Trimming stripped 4 bases from V and 0 bases from J, with 14 bases between. The CDR3 is made up of 16 amino acids. The V gene's germline CDR1 is SGHRS and CDR2 YFSETQ. The CDR3 region has the DNA TGCGCCAGCAGCAGTGACAGCCCTAGCTCTGGAAACACCATATATTTT. Amino acid sequence: CASSSDSPSSGNTIYF.

J is TRBJ2-3 and V is TRBV24-1; D is undetermined. The CDR3 is 14 residues long. The germline V gene has CDR1 KGHDR and CDR2 SFDVKD. V lost 4 bases and J 0 bases, leaving 7 bases between the germline ends. This chain's CDR3 is CATSEYSSTDTQYF. The DNA for the CDR3 is TGTGCCACCAGTGAATACAGCAGCACAGATACGCAGTATTTT.

A word on this clonotype: This may be a read error, as it is one base from a much larger clone. The chain joins TRBV5-8 to TRBJ2-1; possible D gene TRBD2, 7 bases. The germline gives CDR1 SGHTS, CDR2 YDEGEE. Trimming stripped 10 bases from V and 9 bases from J, with 20 bases between. The CDR3 contains 13 residues. CDR3 nucleotide sequence: TGTGCCCCCAAGGTACGGGGGGCTGGTGAGCAGTTCTTC. Its protein product is CAPKVRGAGEQFF.

Ten or more counts support this clonotype. The chain uses TRBV20-1 and TRBJ2-1, with 7 bases identical to TRBD1. The CDR3 is made up of 17 amino acids. The germline V gene encodes CDR1 DFQATT and CDR2 SNEGSKA (reference sequence). With 6 bases clipped from V and 4 bases from J, the junction kept 18 bases outside the gene matches. The CDR3 here is CSADGSLRDRSYNEQFF. The CDR3 DNA follows: TGCAGTGCAGATGGATCCCTCCGGGACAGATCTTACAATGAGCAGTTCTTC.

Details on this clonotype: At one boundary the junction diverges from the germline segment, which might be a read error. The chain carries TRBV20-1 and TRBJ2-1; unclear D gene. The CDR3 is 14 residues long. Germline loops: CDR1 DFQATT, CDR2 SNEGSKA (reference sequence). CDR3 sequence: CSAYTGGEYNERFF. CDR3 nucleotide sequence: TGCAGTGCCTACACTGGCGGAGAATACAATGAGCGGTTCTTC.

This clonotype was seen at least ten times. The rearrangement uses TRBV5-6 and TRBJ2-1, with D unresolved. CDR3 length equals 13 residues. Germline-derived CDR1 and CDR2 are SGHDT and YYEEEE. With 2 bases removed from V and 4 bases from J, the gap between germline ends came to 7 bases. The CDR3 DNA is TGTGCCAGCAGCTTTCGGGTTTACAATGAGCAGTTCTTC. This encodes CASSFRVYNEQFF.

Regarding this clonotype: One end of the junction varies from germline; a read error may be responsible. J is TRBJ2-5 and V is TRBV5-1; TRBD2 agrees at 13 bases. The germline V gene encodes CDR1 SGHRS and CDR2 YFSETQ. The CDR3 has 17 residues. This CDR3 reads CASSASVGTSGKEAQYF. CDR3 nucleotides: TGCGCCAGCAGCGCCTCAGTCGGGACTAGCGGGAAAGAGGCCCAGTACTTC.

This clonotype showed up just once. The gene calls are TRBV20-1 and TRBJ2-7; tentative D call: TRBD2 (6 bases). This CDR3 is 11 amino acids long. Trimming cost V 5 bases and J 10 bases, with 15 bases left between them. Germline values: CDR1 DFQATT, CDR2 SNEGSKA (reference sequence). CDR3 DNA: TGCAGTGCTCCCTCGGGGGAGGCCCAGTACTTC. Amino acids: CSAPSGEAQYF.